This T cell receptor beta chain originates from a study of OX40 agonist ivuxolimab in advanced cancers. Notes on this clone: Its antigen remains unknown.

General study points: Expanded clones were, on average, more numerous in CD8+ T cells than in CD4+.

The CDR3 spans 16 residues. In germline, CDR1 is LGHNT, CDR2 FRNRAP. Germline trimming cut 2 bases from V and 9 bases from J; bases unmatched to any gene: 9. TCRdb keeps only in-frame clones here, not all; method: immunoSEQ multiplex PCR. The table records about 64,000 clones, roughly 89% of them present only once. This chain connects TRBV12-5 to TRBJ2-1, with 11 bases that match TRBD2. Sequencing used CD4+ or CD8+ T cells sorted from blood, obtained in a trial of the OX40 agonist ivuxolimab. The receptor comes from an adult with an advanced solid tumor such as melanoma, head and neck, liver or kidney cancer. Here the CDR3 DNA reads TGTGCTAGTGGTTTGTTTAGCGGGGGGGTCTCGGTTGAGCAGTTCTTC. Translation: CASGLFSGGVSVEQFF.